The T cell receptor beta chain described here comes from a study of T cell changes during pregnancy in multiple sclerosis. The data were produced by immunoSEQ multiplex PCR, yet TCRdb's version contains in-frame clones alone and is incomplete. The sample contains more than 25,000 clones, roughly nine tenths of which appear only once. This CDR3 is 15 amino acids long. CDR1 is MRHNA, CDR2 SNTAGT, per germline. Trimming took off 3 bases at V and 1 base at J, with 11 bases between the two ends. The chain uses TRBV6-4 and TRBJ2-3; perhaps TRBD2 as D (6 bases). Material: CD8+ T cells from peripheral blood mononuclear cells, obtained before pregnancy. The sequence derives from a female donor with multiple sclerosis, enrolled in a pregnancy study. Written as DNA, the CDR3 is TGTGCCAGCAGTGAGGCGGGCGGGGGCACAGATACGCAGTATTTT. Its protein product is CASSEAGGGTDTQYF.